The 22 T cell receptor beta chains presented below share a single source sample, sequenced in a study of cytomegalovirus exposure and HLA in healthy donors. The PCR contained 60 Vbeta and 13 Jbeta primers. Sequenced by immunoSEQ multiplex PCR; TCRdb stores in-frame clones only, minus some. Found here are 190,000 or so clones, 82% of them singletons; the top ten hold about 0.1%. Sequencing was carried out using PBMCs. These receptor sequences come from a boy aged 2-9 years in good health and CMV-seronegative.

The CDR3 sequence: CASSLWQGTDTQYF. CDR3 in DNA: TGTGCCAGCAGCTTGTGGCAGGGTACAGATACGCAGTATTTT. The chain employs TRBV11-2 and TRBJ2-3; possible D gene TRBD1, 5 bases. Germline V gene lookup returns CDR1 SGHAT and CDR2 FQNNGV. V dropped 3 bases and J dropped 3 bases, with 10 bases sitting between them. This CDR3 spans 14 amino acids.

The chain links TRBV9 to TRBJ2-7; no reliable D call. Germline V CDR1 and CDR2: SGDLS, YYNGEE. With 0 bases removed from V and 7 bases from J, the gap between germline ends came to 11 bases. The CDR3 has 13 amino acids. CDR3 nucleotide sequence: TGTGCCAGCAGCGTAGAATTGGTCGGGGAGCAGTACTTC. This codes for CASSVELVGEQYF.

This clone was recorded a few times. The chain employs TRBV11-3 and TRBJ2-3, with TRBD2 matching over 13 bases. Germline V gene lookup returns CDR1 SGHNT and CDR2 YENEEA. This CDR3 region has 16 residues. The J segment lost 4 bases and the V segment lost 4 bases, leaving 5 bases of the junction unmatched. This CDR3 is CASSSGLAGASDTQYF. In DNA, the CDR3 is TGTGCCAGCAGCTCAGGACTAGCGGGGGCATCAGATACGCAGTATTTT.

The rearrangement joins TRBV5-6 to TRBJ2-1, with 8 bases identical to TRBD1. The CDR3 is 15 amino acids. Unmatched junction bases numbered 10, after V lost 4 bases and J lost 7 bases. Germline V CDR1 and CDR2: SGHDT, YYEEEE. CDR3 DNA sequence: TGTGCCAGCAGCGGGGGACAGGAAAGGAGGAATGAGCAGTTCTTC. Amino acid sequence: CASSGGQERRNEQFF.

V and J are TRBV30 and TRBJ1-3; the D is unclear. V was trimmed by 0 bases and J by 4 bases, leaving 7 bases between them. This CDR3 spans 13 amino acids. Germline V gene data show CDR1 as GTSNPN and CDR2 as SVGIG (reference sequence). In nucleotides, the CDR3 is TGTGCCTGGAGTGTACGGTGGGGAAACACCATATATTTT. This sequence encodes CAWSVRWGNTIYF.

This chain links TRBV7-2 with TRBJ2-7; D remains unclear. The V gene's germline CDR1 is SGHTA and CDR2 FQGNSA. The germline V and J ends were trimmed by 0 bases and 2 bases, with 8 bases remaining between them. CDR3 size: 14 residues. CDR3 sequence (DNA): TGTGCCAGCAGCTTAGCGCAGGTTGCCTACGAGCAGTACTTC. Its protein product is CASSLAQVAYEQYF.

The V call is TRBV19, the J call TRBJ1-6, with no clear D. The CDR3 is 14 amino acids. V gave up 5 bases and J gave up 0 bases, with 5 bases separating them. From germline, CDR1 is LNHDA and CDR2 SQIVND (reference sequence). The DNA of the CDR3 is TGTGCCAGTAGTGGGAGCTCCTATAATTCACCCCTCCACTTT. This translates into CASSGSSYNSPLHF.

The chain couples TRBV9 to TRBJ1-2; D may be TRBD1 (6 bases). Trimming removed 0 bases from V and 2 bases from J, with 11 bases in between. The germline gives CDR1 SGDLS, CDR2 YYNGEE. The CDR3 length is 15 residues. CDR3 protein: CASSVGGRGNYGYTF. Written as DNA, the CDR3 is TGTGCCAGCAGCGTAGGGGGCAGGGGAAACTATGGCTACACCTTC.

The rearrangement joins TRBV5-1 to TRBJ1-2; the match to TRBD1 covers 8 bases. The CDR3 totals 13 residues. The V gene's germline CDR1 is SGHRS and CDR2 YFSETQ. The V and J ends lost 7 bases and 4 bases, in that order; junction bases with no gene match: 6. CDR3 protein: CASEPGGGYGYTF. CDR3 DNA: TGCGCCAGCGAACCAGGGGGCGGCTATGGCTACACCTTC.

In its sample, this clone was seen once. The chain couples TRBV27 to TRBJ2-1; D is unclear. The CDR3 has 11 amino acids. CDR1 is MNHEY and CDR2 is SMNVEV in the germline V gene (reference sequence). Trimming removed 5 bases from V and 8 bases from J, with 7 bases in between. The CDR3 loop reads CASSRADEQFF. Written as DNA, the CDR3 is TGTGCCAGCAGTCGTGCGGATGAGCAGTTCTTC.

Of note for this clone: Additional DNA sequences in this sample encode the identical CDR3. CDR3 region: CASSYRGDSPLHF. CDR3 DNA: TGTGCCAGCAGTTATCGGGGAGATTCACCCCTCCACTTT. The V gene is TRBV6-5, the J gene TRBJ1-6; no reliable D call. Trimming removed 3 bases at V and 8 bases at J, with 8 bases between. Germline V gene sequence: CDR1 MNHEY, CDR2 SVGAGI. The length of the CDR3 is 13 residues.

This chain joins TRBV27 and TRBJ2-1; TRBD1 agrees at 12 bases. V shed 4 bases, J shed 7 bases, and the junction held 14 bases outside the gene matches. From germline, CDR1 is MNHEY and CDR2 SMNVEV (reference sequence). This CDR3 spans 18 amino acids. The CDR3 DNA reads as TGTGCCAGCAGTTCAATCCTTTCGGGACAGGGGGCGTATAATGAGCAGTTCTTC. Translating it yields CASSSILSGQGAYNEQFF.

J is TRBJ2-5 and V is TRBV5-1; tentatively, D is TRBD1 (5 bases). V lost 0 bases and J 5 bases, leaving 20 bases between the germline ends. There are 17 residues in the CDR3. Germline CDR1 is SGHRS and CDR2 is YFSETQ. CDR3 protein: CASSLAVQGQGGETQYF. CDR3 coding DNA: TGCGCCAGCAGCTTGGCCGTTCAGGGCCAGGGTGGGGAGACCCAGTACTTC.

A few counts support this clone. The rearrangement joins TRBV15 to TRBJ2-5; possibly TRBD1 for D (6 bases). The V and J ends lost 2 bases and 3 bases respectively, with 7 bases between them. Germline CDR1 LNHNV, CDR2 YYDKDF (reference sequence). CDR3 length: 13 amino acids. CDR3 bases: TGTGCCACCAGCAGACAGGGGAAAGAGACCCAGTACTTC. It is translated as CATSRQGKETQYF. The whole variable domain, remainder taken from reference TRBV15 and TRBJ2-5, is DAMVIQNPRYQVTQFGKPVTLSCSQTLNHNVMYWYQQKSSQAPKLLFHYYDKDFNNEADTPDNFQSRRPNTSFCFLDIRSPGLGDTAMYLCATSRQGKETQYFGPGTRLLVL.

The rearrangement links TRBV5-4 to TRBJ1-6; a weak D match, TRBD1 (5 bases). This CDR3 contains 14 residues. Germline assignment: CDR1 SGHNT and CDR2 YYREEE (reference sequence). The V end lost 0 bases, the J end lost 5 bases, and 6 bases lay between the germline ends. DNA of the CDR3: TGTGCCAGCAGCTTGGAGGGGAATAATTCACCCCTCCACTTT. Encoded protein: CASSLEGNNSPLHF.

This clone has only a few counts. This chain links TRBV9 with TRBJ2-7, with TRBD1 identical over 8 bases. The length of the CDR3 is 14 residues. V was clipped by 2 bases and J by 2 bases; unmatched bases: 3. Per germline, CDR1 SGDLS and CDR2 YYNGEE. CDR3 protein: CASSVGQGTYEQYF. The CDR3 nucleotides read TGTGCCAGCAGCGTCGGACAGGGAACCTACGAGCAGTACTTC.

J is TRBJ2-5 and V is TRBV6-6; possibly TRBD1 for D (6 bases). Germline V gene data show CDR1 as MNHNY and CDR2 as SVGAGI (reference sequence). V dropped 6 bases and J dropped 5 bases, with 13 bases sitting between them. The CDR3 runs to 13 residues. CDR3 sequence (DNA): TGTGCCAGCAGCCCAGGGGTAGGGGAGACCCAGTACTTC. Its protein product is CASSPGVGETQYF.

This clone was seen a single time. CDR3 nucleotide sequence: TGTGCCAGCAGGACTAGCGGGGGCTCCTACGAGCAGTACTTC. This sequence encodes CASRTSGGSYEQYF. This chain joins TRBV7-8 and TRBJ2-5; 12 bases are shared with TRBD2. The last part of the DNA fits TRBJ2-7 better; the J call may be wrong. This CDR3 contains 14 residues. Germline-derived CDR1 and CDR2 are SGHVS and FQNEAQ.

J is TRBJ1-3 and V is TRBV7-9; the D gene is possibly TRBD1 (5 bases). This CDR3 region has 15 residues. CDR1 and CDR2 (germline): SEHNR, FQNEAQ (reference sequence). The V end was cut by 5 bases, the J end by 0 bases, with 11 bases between. CDR3 coding DNA: TGTGCCAGCAGCGAAGGGGTGTTCTCTGGAAACACCATATATTTT. It yields the protein CASSEGVFSGNTIYF.

This chain connects TRBV13 to TRBJ2-5, with unresolved D. V lost 5 bases to trimming and J lost 6 bases, with 22 bases between them. The CDR3 is 16 amino acids. The V gene's germline CDR1 is PRHDT and CDR2 FYEKMQ (reference sequence). CDR3 sequence (DNA): TGTGCCAGCAGCCCATCATCTATCGAGGAGCGCCAGACCCAGTACTTC. As protein: CASSPSSIEERQTQYF.

This clone was detected a few times. This chain joins TRBV4-3 and TRBJ2-5; D is possibly TRBD1 (5 bases). The J call may be in error: the DNA end matches TRBJ2-7 better. The germline gives CDR1 LGHNA, CDR2 YSLEER. This CDR3 region has 13 residues. CDR3 region: CASSQEGRGEQYF. CDR3 coding DNA: TGCGCCAGCAGCCAAGAGGGAAGGGGCGAGCAGTACTTC.

This clone has only a few counts. The chain couples TRBV18 to TRBJ1-1; 8 bases align to TRBD1. The CDR3 totals 14 residues. Trimming took 2 bases from V and 5 from J; bases not matched to a gene: 4. Germline CDR1 and CDR2: KGHSH and LQKENI. The CDR3 region has the DNA TGTGCCAGCTCACCATTGACAGGGGATACTGAAGCTTTCTTT. It translates to CASSPLTGDTEAFF.